This T cell receptor beta chain was documented in a study of Ad26.COV2.S vaccination and SARS-CoV-2 variants (dated by TCRdb to 2020 to 2023). Describing the broader study: Vaccine-arm donors came from COV1001, a multicentre, randomized, double-blind, placebo-controlled phase I-IIa trial of Ad26.COV2.S in healthy adults. Dosing of Ad26.COV2.S was intramuscular, at either 5x10^10 or 1x10^11 viral particles, delivered as one shot or as two shots spaced 56 days apart. TCRbeta repertoire sequencing served as the tool for gauging how specific and how broad the SARS-CoV-2-reactive T cell receptors were following Ad26.COV2.S vaccination. The TCR-sequenced set comprised about 32 samples: some 20 Ad26.COV2.S vaccine recipients, 5 placebo recipients and 8 SARS-CoV-2 convalescent individuals. Participants in the trial were split at random into five groups of five each, receiving low-dose or high-dose Ad26.COV2.S once or twice, or else placebo on both occasions. Throughout the experiments and outcome assessment, investigators stayed blinded to trial group allocation. The paper's findings and limits, for the study overall: The study was not powered for comparison of responses between vaccine doses or regimens. Non-spike TCR breadth was comparable between vaccine and placebo recipients, consistent with the vaccine containing only spike. Ad26.COV2.S recipients had higher spike-specific TCR breadth than placebo recipients (P = 0.0014). According to the authors, total T cell responses may have been underestimated by the TCR breadth and depth analyses. After vaccination, spike-specific CD8+ and CD4+ T cell responses were reported to show substantial breadth.

The immunoSEQ Assay was the method used to sequence TCRbeta CDR3 regions. After extraction, genomic DNA underwent amplification by bias-controlled multiplex PCR, followed by high-throughput sequencing. The study's processing was this. To quantify the absolute abundance of each unique TCRbeta CDR3 region, sequences were collapsed and filtered. Usable DNA was measured by amplifying reference genes present in all nucleated cells, and TCRbeta template counts were normalized to that usable DNA to estimate T cell fraction. Repertoire TCRs were annotated as SARS-CoV-2-specific when V gene, CDR3 amino acid sequence and J gene were exactly matched to a known reactive TCR set. The reference SARS-CoV-2 TCR set was obtained from MIRA and was filtered for enrichment in COVID-19-positive ImmuneCODE repertoires, whereby public or cross-reactive TCRs were removed. Using the MIRA antigens, annotated TCRs were further analysed by specific ORF or by position within an ORF. Breadth was defined as annotated unique rearrangements over total unique productive rearrangements; depth was the summed frequency of those rearrangements. Two-sided Wilcoxon rank-sum tests were used to compare TCR breadth between groups. Held by TCRdb, this immuneACCESS table contains in-frame sequences only and omits some clones. Under half of the omission traces to an unresolved V gene where checked; the cause of the rest is unknown. V and J calls and clone size are given by that table; D and trimming were obtained from the DNA. The sample profile shows roughly 380,000 clones; about nine tenths of them were found once. The top ten clonotypes cover roughly 3.2% of the sample.

The treatment or condition label on this specimen signifies: 15 to 20 received Ad26.COV2.S at low or high dose, single or two shots; several received placebo; per-sample allocation not given. For vaccine and placebo recipients, the sequenced repertoires came from samples collected on day 63 after the first injection. Between 29 July and 7 August 2020, Cohort 1b enrolled fewer than 30 adults aged 18-55 years at one site in Boston, USA. Ad26.COV2.S was a replication-incompetent adenovirus type 26 vector expressing a prefusion-stabilized SARS-CoV-2 spike protein from the original Wuhan strain. On this clone: There is no known antigen for this receptor. Base-call qualities are not available, and no considerably larger clone is one nucleotide away.

The germline V gene sets CDR1 to SGHRS and CDR2 to YFSETQ. Including the terminal cysteine and phenylalanine, the CDR3 comprises 12 residues. The sequence is cut down to CDR3 DNA, 36 bases in frame from base 1. Trimming at the junction amounts to 0 bases on V and 10 bases on J, and the germline ends lie 10 bases apart. The receptor was derived from a person between 18 and 65 years old who received the Ad26.COV2.S COVID-19 vaccine or a placebo. The chain joins TRBV5-1 to TRBJ1-1, with the D gene call left open. The input for sequencing was peripheral blood, taken in a trial of Ad26.COV2.S vaccine versus placebo. The nucleotide sequence is TGCGCCAGCAGCTTGGGAGGCTCTGGAGCTTTCTTT. Its protein product is CASSLGGSGAFF.